This T cell receptor (beta chain) originates from a study of T cells in Graves' hyperthyroidism and ophthalmopathy. The investigators amplified TCR beta CDR3 regions from RNA transcripts. HTBI primers were used for first-round RT-PCR of the TCR CDR3. TCRdb fed the multiplex PCR reads into MiXCR, producing one record per CDR3 protein. The sample lists a few hundred thousand distinct CDR3 sequences; 15% were seen once. This clonotype occurred a few times. Its antigen is unidentified. General study findings and limits: Ophthalmopathy could be told apart from stable hyperthyroidism with a 13 V-J model.

Isolation of PBMCs was performed on 8.5 to 10 ml fresh peripheral blood. The germline gives CDR1 SGHRS, CDR2 YFSETQ. The CDR3 runs to 16 residues. The V segment lost 4 bases and the J segment 9 bases; nucleotides outside the gene matches: 11. The sequenced sample was blood. The V call is TRBV5-1, the J call TRBJ2-2, with 11 bases identical to TRBD2. The source is a woman younger than 45 with Graves' hyperthyroidism. Written as DNA, the CDR3 is TGCGCCAGCAGCCCAGGGACTAGCGGCTTCGCCCGGGAGCTGTTTTTT. It encodes CASSPGTSGFARELFF. The whole variable domain, remainder taken from reference TRBV5-1 and TRBJ2-2, is KAGVTQTPRYLIKTRGQQVTLSCSPISGHRSVSWYQQTPGQGLQFLFEYFSETQRNKGNFPGRFSGRQFSNSRSEMNVSTLELGDSALYLCASSPGTSGFARELFFGEGSRLTVL.